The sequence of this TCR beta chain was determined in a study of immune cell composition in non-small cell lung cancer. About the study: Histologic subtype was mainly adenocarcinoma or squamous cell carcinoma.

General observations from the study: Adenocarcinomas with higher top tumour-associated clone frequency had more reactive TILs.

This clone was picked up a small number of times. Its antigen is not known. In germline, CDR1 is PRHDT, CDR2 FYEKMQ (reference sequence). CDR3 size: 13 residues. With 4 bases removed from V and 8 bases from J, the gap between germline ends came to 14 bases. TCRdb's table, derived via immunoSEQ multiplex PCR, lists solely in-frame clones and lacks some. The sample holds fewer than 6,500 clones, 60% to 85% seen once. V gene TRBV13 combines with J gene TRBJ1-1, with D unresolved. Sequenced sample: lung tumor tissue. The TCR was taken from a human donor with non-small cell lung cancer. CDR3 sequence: CASSYPGFREAFF. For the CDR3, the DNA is TGTGCCAGCAGCTATCCCGGATTCAGGGAAGCTTTCTTT.